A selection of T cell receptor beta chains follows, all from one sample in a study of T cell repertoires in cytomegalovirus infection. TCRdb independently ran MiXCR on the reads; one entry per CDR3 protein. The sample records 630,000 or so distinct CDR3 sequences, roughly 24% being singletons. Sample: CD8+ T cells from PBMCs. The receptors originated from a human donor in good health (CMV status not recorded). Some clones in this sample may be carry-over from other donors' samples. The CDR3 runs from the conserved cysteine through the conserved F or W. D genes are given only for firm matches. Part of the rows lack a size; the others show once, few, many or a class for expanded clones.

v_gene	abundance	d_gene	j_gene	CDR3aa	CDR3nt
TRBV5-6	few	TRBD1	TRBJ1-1	CASSQGQGLNTEAFF	TGTGCCAGCAGCCAGGGACAGGGTTTGAACACTGAAGCTTTCTTT
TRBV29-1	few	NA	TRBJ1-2	CSVPTYFYGYTF	TGCAGCGTTCCGACATACTTCTATGGCTACACCTTC
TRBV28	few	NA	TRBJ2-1	CASSLPGARYNEQFF	TGTGCCAGCAGTTTACCGGGGGCCCGCTACAATGAGCAGTTCTTC
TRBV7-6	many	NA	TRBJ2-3	CASSLAGQGPQYF	TGTGCCAGCAGCTTAGCGGGCCAGGGCCCGCAGTATTTT
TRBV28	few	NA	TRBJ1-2	CASSLLMANYGYTF	TGTGCCAGCAGTTTATTGATGGCAAACTATGGCTACACCTTC
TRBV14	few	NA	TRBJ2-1	CASSQAGRYNEQFF	TGTGCCAGCAGCCAAGCGGGGCGCTACAATGAGCAGTTCTTC
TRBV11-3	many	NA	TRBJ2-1	CASSSGKLSYNEQFF	TGTGCCAGCAGCTCCGGGAAGCTCTCCTACAATGAGCAGTTCTTC
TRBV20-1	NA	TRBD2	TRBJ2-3	CSARGDYNTDTQYF	TGCAGTGCTAGAGGGGACTACAACACAGATACGCAGTATTTT
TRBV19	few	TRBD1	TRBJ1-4	CASSPFRQGLNEKLFF	TGTGCCAGTAGTCCTTTTCGACAGGGTCTGAATGAAAAACTGTTTTTT
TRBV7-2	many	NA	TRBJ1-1	CASSLSGRGPFEAFF	TGTGCCAGCAGCTTAAGCGGTAGGGGTCCCTTCGAAGCTTTCTTT
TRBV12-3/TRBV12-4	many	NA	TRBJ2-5	CASSGTRETQYF	TGTGCCAGCAGTGGGACTCGGGAGACCCAGTACTTC
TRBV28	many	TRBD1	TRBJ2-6	CASSSDRSGANVLTF	TGTGCCAGCAGCTCGGACAGGTCAGGGGCCAACGTCCTGACTTTC
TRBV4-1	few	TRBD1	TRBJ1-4	CASSRTGTGEKLFF	TGCGCCAGCAGCCGAACCGGGACAGGTGAAAAACTGTTTTTT
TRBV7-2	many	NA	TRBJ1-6	CASSLDSGGSYNSPLHF	TGTGCCAGCAGCTTAGATTCGGGGGGGTCCTATAATTCACCCCTCCACTTT
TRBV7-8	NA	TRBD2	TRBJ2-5	CASSSLAGGQVETQYF	TGTGCCAGCAGCTCCTTAGCGGGGGGTCAAGTGGAGACCCAGTACTTC
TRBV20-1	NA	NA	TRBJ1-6	CSARDLTDTNSPLHF	TGCAGTGCTAGAGACCTAACGGACACCAATTCACCCCTCCACTTT
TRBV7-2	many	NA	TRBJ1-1	CASSFNQKGPIFNNEAFF	TGTGCCAGCAGCTTTAATCAGAAGGGGCCCATTTTTAATAATGAAGCTTTCTTT
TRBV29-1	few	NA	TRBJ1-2	CSVEMDRWRYGYTF	TGCAGCGTTGAAATGGACCGCTGGCGCTATGGCTACACCTTC
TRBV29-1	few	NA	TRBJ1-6	CSSEQGGSPLHF	TGCAGCAGCGAACAGGGTGGCTCACCCCTCCACTTT
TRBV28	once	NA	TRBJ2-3	CASSLPPTREGHTQYF	TGTGCCAGCAGTTTACCACCAACTAGAGAGGGGCATACGCAGTATTTT
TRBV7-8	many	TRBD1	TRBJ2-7	CASSSASGQGFYEQYF	TGTGCCAGCAGCTCCGCTTCCGGACAGGGATTTTACGAGCAGTACTTC
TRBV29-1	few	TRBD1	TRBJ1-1	CSVEALTGVVEAFF	TGCAGCGTTGAAGCCCTAACAGGGGTCGTTGAAGCTTTCTTT
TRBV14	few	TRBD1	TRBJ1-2	CASRQTGTGVSGYTF	TGTGCCAGCAGGCAGACCGGGACAGGGGTGAGCGGCTACACCTTC
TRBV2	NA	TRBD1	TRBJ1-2	CASHDREQPNYGYTF	TGTGCCAGCCATGACAGGGAGCAGCCCAACTATGGCTACACCTTC
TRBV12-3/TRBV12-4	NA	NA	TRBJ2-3	CASSDTLSTDTQYF	TGTGCCAGCTCGGATACTCTTAGCACAGATACGCAGTATTTT
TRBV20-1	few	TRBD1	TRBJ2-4	CSADSGTGETLAKNIQYF	TGCAGTGCAGACTCCGGGACAGGCGAAACCTTAGCCAAAAACATTCAGTACTTC
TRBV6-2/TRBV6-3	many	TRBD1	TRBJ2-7	CASSTPRTGTLITEQYF	TGTGCCAGCAGTACACCGCGGACAGGGACATTAATTACGGAGCAGTACTTC
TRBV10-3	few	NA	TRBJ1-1	CAISESPGPNTEAFF	TGTGCCATCAGTGAGTCTCCGGGCCCGAACACTGAAGCTTTCTTT
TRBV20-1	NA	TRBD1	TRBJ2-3	CSAVNRGGTEGNAQYF	TGCAGTGCTGTAAACAGGGGTGGGACAGAGGGTAATGCGCAGTATTTT
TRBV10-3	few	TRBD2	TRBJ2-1	CAISGTGTSSHNEQFF	TGTGCCATCAGCGGTACCGGGACTAGTTCCCACAATGAGCAGTTCTTC
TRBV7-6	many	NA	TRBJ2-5	CASSGVQPTGETQYF	TGTGCCAGCAGCGGTGTACAGCCAACAGGGGAGACCCAGTACTTC
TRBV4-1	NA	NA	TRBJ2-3	CASSQAWGGLTDTQYF	TGCGCCAGCAGCCAAGCTTGGGGGGGCCTCACAGATACGCAGTATTTT
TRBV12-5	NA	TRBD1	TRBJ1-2	CASGSMDRGGYGYTF	TGTGCTAGTGGTTCCATGGACAGGGGGGGGTATGGCTACACCTTC
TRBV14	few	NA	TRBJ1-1	CASSRTSHNILGGAFF	TGTGCCAGCAGCCGTACCAGTCACAACATCCTCGGAGGAGCTTTCTTT
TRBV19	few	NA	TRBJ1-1	CASKGSGTEAFF	TGTGCCAGTAAGGGGAGCGGCACTGAAGCTTTCTTT
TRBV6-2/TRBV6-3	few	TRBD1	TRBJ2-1	CASSYSLTGDSYNEQFF	TGTGCCAGCAGTTACTCCTTAACAGGGGACTCCTACAATGAGCAGTTCTTC
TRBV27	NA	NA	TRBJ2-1	CASSLGPRGQVQFF	TGTGCCAGCAGTTTAGGGCCCCGCGGCCAGGTGCAGTTCTTC
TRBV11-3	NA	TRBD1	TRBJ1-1	CASSGEGTVPFF	TGTGCCAGCAGCGGCGAAGGGACAGTTCCTTTCTTT
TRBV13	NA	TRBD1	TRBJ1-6	CASSSNRGDNSPLHF	TGTGCCAGCAGCTCAAACAGGGGAGATAATTCACCCCTCCACTTT
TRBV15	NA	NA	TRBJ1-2	CATSSQRITNYGYTF	TGTGCCACCAGCAGCCAGAGGATTACTAACTATGGCTACACCTTC
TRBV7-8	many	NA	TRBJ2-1	CASSLRAGSYNEQFF	TGTGCCAGCAGCCTGCGGGCGGGGTCCTACAATGAGCAGTTCTTC
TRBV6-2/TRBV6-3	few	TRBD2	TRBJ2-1	CASSYSRSGGAVYNEQFF	TGTGCCAGCAGTTACTCGAGGAGCGGGGGGGCCGTCTACAATGAGCAGTTCTTC
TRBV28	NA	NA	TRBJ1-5	CASSLDQANQPQHF	TGTGCCAGCAGTTTGGACCAAGCCAATCAGCCCCAGCATTTT
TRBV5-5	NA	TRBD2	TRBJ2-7	CASSWRGGHEQYF	TGTGCCAGCAGCTGGCGGGGGGGGCACGAGCAGTACTTC
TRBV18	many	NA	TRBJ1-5	CASSPNRDTGMKYSNQPQHF	TGTGCCAGCTCACCAAACCGGGACACCGGGATGAAATATAGCAATCAGCCCCAGCATTTT
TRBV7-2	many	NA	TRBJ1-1	CASSFLGTEAFF	TGTGCCAGCAGTTTTCTTGGGACTGAAGCTTTCTTT
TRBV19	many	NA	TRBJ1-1	CASSIGDMNTEAFF	TGTGCCAGTAGTATAGGGGACATGAACACTGAAGCTTTCTTT
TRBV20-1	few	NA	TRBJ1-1	CSAKTQWDAEAFF	TGCAGTGCTAAGACACAATGGGACGCTGAAGCTTTCTTT
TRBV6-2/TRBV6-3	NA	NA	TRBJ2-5	CASSVWTSPQETQYF	TGTGCCAGCAGTGTGTGGACATCTCCCCAAGAGACCCAGTACTTC
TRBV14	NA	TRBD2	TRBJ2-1	CASSWGLAPYNEQFF	TGTGCCAGCAGCTGGGGACTAGCCCCCTACAATGAGCAGTTCTTC
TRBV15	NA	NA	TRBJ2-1	CATSRSGLGMDEQFF	TGTGCCACCAGCAGATCCGGCCTAGGGATGGATGAGCAGTTCTTC
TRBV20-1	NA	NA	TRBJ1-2	CSATWDTWGYTF	TGCAGTGCCACTTGGGATACATGGGGCTACACCTTC
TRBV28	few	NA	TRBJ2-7	CASSYRGDYEQYF	TGTGCCAGCAGTTACCGGGGTGACTACGAGCAGTACTTC
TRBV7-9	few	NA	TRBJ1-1	CASSSGEVNTEAFF	TGTGCCAGCAGCTCAGGGGAGGTGAACACTGAAGCTTTCTTT
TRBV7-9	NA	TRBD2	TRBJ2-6	CASSGGGTGANVLTF	TGTGCCAGCAGCGGCGGGGGGACGGGGGCCAACGTCCTGACTTTC
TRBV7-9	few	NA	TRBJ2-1	CASSLASLPSSGNEQFF	TGTGCCAGCAGCTTAGCTTCTCTGCCTTCCTCGGGAAATGAGCAGTTCTTC
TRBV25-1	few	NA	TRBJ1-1	CVSSLGRNTEAFF	TGTGTCAGCAGTCTCGGTCGGAACACTGAAGCTTTCTTT
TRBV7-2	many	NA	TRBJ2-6	CASSDNVLTF	TGTGCCAGCAGTGACAACGTCCTGACTTTC
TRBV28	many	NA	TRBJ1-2	CASSSLTAKQSTRDYGYTF	TGTGCCAGCAGTTCGCTCACCGCGAAACAGTCCACCAGGGACTATGGCTACACCTTC